This TCR beta chain is drawn from a study of cytomegalovirus exposure and HLA in healthy donors. The primer mix had 60 Vbeta and 13 Jbeta primers. TCRdb's copy holds only in-frame clones and misses some; the assay was immunoSEQ multiplex PCR. The sample carries roughly 180,000 clones, about 75% recorded once. The CDR3 has 19 residues. Germline V gene lookup returns CDR1 MGHRA and CDR2 YSYEKL. Trimming cost V 1 base and J 0 bases, with 21 bases left between them. The material sequenced was PBMCs. This TCR was recovered from a female donor in good health and CMV-seronegative. The genes are TRBV4-1 and TRBJ1-2, with a possible D match to TRBD1 (6 bases). The CDR3 region has the DNA TGCGCCAGCAGCCAAGCAGGGGACCGAACTATACCTGCTAACTATGGCTACACCTTC. As protein: CASSQAGDRTIPANYGYTF.